The following is a T cell receptor (beta chain) sequence with its context. Other DNA sequences in this sample translate to the same CDR3. In the original analysis: Estimation of nucleated cell counts relied on the amplification of reference gene primers. The data were produced by immunoSEQ multiplex PCR, yet TCRdb's version contains in-frame clones alone and is incomplete. V, J and clone size are taken as reported in that table, and D and trimming were inferred from the DNA itself. The sample contains approximately 200,000 clones, approximately 83% of which appear only once. This record comes from a study of blood T cell repertoires in COVID-19. Study overall: The samples span acute and convalescent COVID-19 from the United States, Italy and Spain. From T cells, B-cell-depleted T cells, or PBMCs came the material, which was cDNA or gDNA.

The V gene lost 1 base and the J gene lost 7 bases, with 4 bases spanning the gap. The CDR3 contains 11 residues. Per the germline V gene, CDR1 is SEHNR and CDR2 is FQNEAQ (reference sequence). V usage is TRBV7-9 and J usage is TRBJ1-2; D is undetermined. The source material was peripheral blood. This receptor was identified in a man aged 55 to 69 with acute or convalescent COVID-19. CDR3 DNA sequence: TGTGCCAGCAGCTTAGGCGGTGGCTACACCTTC. The encoded protein is CASSLGGGYTF.